This T cell receptor beta chain was sequenced in a study of radiotherapy plus CTLA-4 blockade in lung cancer. General study points: Early blood T cell clone dynamics, with interferon-beta, were reported to best predict response. Clones derived from tumor TCRs expanded in blood after radiotherapy plus ipilimumab.

Chemo-refractory metastatic non-small-cell lung cancer patients underwent focal radiation alongside CTLA-4 blockade with ipilimumab. Profiling relied on immunoSEQ multiplex PCR, and the TCRdb table lists in-frame clones only, not all of them. The table has over 100,000 clones, approximately 90% seen once; the top ten hold 6.9%. Of note for this clone: Its target is not known.

From germline, CDR1 is SNHLY and CDR2 FYNNEI. The CDR3 totals 15 residues. V lost 5 bases and J lost 3, with 17 bases in between. The receptor comes from a human donor with non-small cell lung cancer that progressed on radiotherapy plus ipilimumab. The chain is built from TRBV2 and TRBJ2-7, with a possible D match to TRBD2 (5 bases). Sequenced material: peripheral blood, taken from a patient treated with radiotherapy plus ipilimumab. CDR3 amino acids: CASSSEDSPRYEQYF. The DNA for the CDR3 is TGTGCCAGCAGTTCGGAGGACTCCCCCCGCTACGAGCAGTACTTC.